Shown below are 31 T cell receptor beta chains from a single sample sequenced in a study of blood T cell repertoires in COVID-19. Sequencing was performed with immunoSEQ multiplex PCR; in TCRdb, only in-frame clones are kept and a portion is missing. The sample has some 350,000 clones, 85% to 90% seen once. Sequenced sample: PBMCs or T cells enriched from blood (not recorded which). Receptor source: a man aged 18 to 30 who had recovered from COVID-19.

This clone showed up just once. A much larger clone differs from this one at a single base, so this may be a read error. This chain joins TRBV5-1 and TRBJ2-3, with D tentatively TRBD1 (5 bases). The germline V gene has CDR1 SGHRS and CDR2 YFSETQ. V lost 3 bases to trimming and J lost 1 base, with 9 bases between them. The CDR3 sequence is 14 residues long. CDR3 in amino acids: CASSSLGGTDTQYF. The CDR3 DNA sequence: TGCGCCAGCAGCTCCCTAGGGGGCACAGATACGCAGTATTTT.

This clone was recorded only once. The chain couples TRBV12-3 or TRBV12-4 to TRBJ1-1, with D unclear. The CDR3 loop spans 11 amino acids. Trimming shortened V by 1 base and J by 7 bases, and 4 bases separated the two germline ends. The CDR3 reads CASSLGGEAFF. The CDR3 region has the DNA TGTGCCAGCAGTTTAGGAGGTGAAGCTTTCTTT.

The rearrangement joins TRBV2 to TRBJ2-1; 9 bases fit TRBD2. Germline V gene sequence: CDR1 SNHLY, CDR2 FYNNEI. The V and J ends lost 4 bases and 7 bases, in that order; junction bases with no gene match: 5. The CDR3 has 14 residues. In DNA form, the CDR3 reads TGTGCCAGCAGTGTAGGCGGGGGGGCGAATGAGCAGTTCTTC. Encoded protein: CASSVGGGANEQFF.

This clone was counted a single time. The junction departs from the called germline gene at one end, perhaps through a read error. V is TRBV19 and J is TRBJ1-1; D remains unclear. The CDR3 totals 14 residues. The germline V gene has CDR1 LNHDA and CDR2 SQIVND (reference sequence). The CDR3 loop is CASSIAGGLTEAFF. The CDR3 region has the DNA TGTGCCAGTAGCATAGCGGGTGGTCTTACTGAAGCTTTCTTT.

In this sample, this clone turned up a few times. The V gene is TRBV10-2, the J gene TRBJ1-3; 8 positions match TRBD1. Looked up from germline, CDR1 is WSHSY and CDR2 is SAAADI. This CDR3 has 15 amino acids. V dropped 3 bases and J dropped 8; count of bases not matched to a gene: 9. The CDR3 region has the DNA TGCGCCAGCAGTGACGGCGACAGGGGAATATACACCATATATTTT. Protein: CASSDGDRGIYTIYF.

This CDR3 reads CASSDRTGAEAFF. CDR3 bases: TGCGCCAGCAGCGATCGGACAGGGGCTGAAGCTTTCTTT. This chain uses TRBV4-1 with TRBJ1-1, with 9 nucleotides matching TRBD1. V gave up 5 bases and J gave up 6 bases; unmatched junction bases: 4. CDR3 length: 13 amino acids. Germline V gene sequence: CDR1 MGHRA, CDR2 YSYEKL.

V and J are TRBV6-5 and TRBJ2-7; 10 bases agree with TRBD1. Unmatched junction bases numbered 11, after V lost 10 bases and J lost 5 bases. The CDR3 is 14 amino acids. Germline values: CDR1 MNHEY, CDR2 SVGAGI. The CDR3 here is CATPSGTGANEQYF. CDR3 in DNA: TGTGCCACCCCCTCCGGGACAGGGGCAAACGAGCAGTACTTC.

DNA of the CDR3: TGCGCCAGCAGTGAGTCGATCCGGGAGCAGTACTTC. It is translated as CASSESIREQYF. The chain carries TRBV10-1 and TRBJ2-7; D not resolved. Trimming cost V 0 bases and J 7 bases, with 7 bases left between them. The germline CDR1 and CDR2 sequences are WNHNN and SYGVQD (reference sequence). The CDR3 runs to 12 residues.

The chain employs TRBV4-1 and TRBJ2-1, with 7 nucleotides matching TRBD2. With V trimmed by 3 bases and J by 5 bases, 10 bases remained unmatched. This CDR3 spans 16 amino acids. From germline, CDR1 is MGHRA and CDR2 YSYEKL. Written as DNA, the CDR3 is TGCGCCAGCAGCCAGGGGAGGGGAGGTATGGACAATGAGCAGTTCTTC. It is translated as CASSQGRGGMDNEQFF.

The chain combines TRBV18 with TRBJ2-1; 7 bases match TRBD1. CDR3 length equals 12 residues. Germline V gene sequence: CDR1 KGHSH, CDR2 LQKENI. With 5 bases clipped from V and 7 bases from J, the junction kept 2 bases outside the gene matches. Written as DNA, the CDR3 is TGTGCCAGCTCATCGACAGGGAATGAGCAGTTCTTC. This translates into CASSSTGNEQFF.

The chain carries TRBV30 and TRBJ1-5; the D gene is possibly TRBD1 (5 bases). Trimming took 4 bases from V and 4 from J, leaving 14 bases between them. Germline V lookup: CDR1 GTSNPN, CDR2 SVGIG (reference sequence). The CDR3 extends over 14 amino acids. CDR3 sequence (DNA): TGTGCCTGGAATCAGGGTTCGATTAATCAGCCCCAGCATTTT. Protein: CAWNQGSINQPQHF.

CDR3 region: CASSLGFLDRVVEQYF. The CDR3 region has the DNA TGTGCCAGCAGCTTAGGGTTCCTGGACAGAGTTGTCGAGCAGTACTTC. V usage is TRBV7-8 and J usage is TRBJ2-7; D is perhaps TRBD1 (6 bases). Trimming stripped 1 base from V and 6 bases from J, with 19 bases between. The CDR3 has 16 residues. Germline V gene data show CDR1 as SGHVS and CDR2 as FQNEAQ. The entire variable domain, with the rest obtained from reference TRBV7-8 and TRBJ2-7, is as follows: GAGVSQSPRYKVAKRGQDVALRCDPISGHVSLFWYQQALGQGPEFLTYFQNEAQLDKSGLPSDRFFAERPEGSVSTLKIQRTQQEDSAVYLCASSLGFLDRVVEQYFGPGTRLTVT.

The chain employs TRBV4-1 and TRBJ1-2; TRBD1 is a possible D gene (5 bases). This CDR3 spans 15 amino acids. CDR1 and CDR2 (germline): MGHRA, YSYEKL. Trimming took 1 base from V and 5 from J, leaving 14 bases between them. CDR3 coding DNA: TGCGCCAGCAGCCAAGGGGGCGCAGATAGGTATGGCTACACCTTC. Translating it yields CASSQGGADRYGYTF.

The chain links TRBV4-3 to TRBJ1-2; perhaps TRBD1 as D (5 bases). The CDR3 covers 14 residues. Germline V gene data show CDR1 as LGHNA and CDR2 as YSLEER. V dropped 0 bases and J dropped 5 bases, with 10 bases sitting between them. CDR3 loop: CASSQESRAYGYTF. The CDR3 DNA follows: TGCGCCAGCAGCCAAGAATCCAGGGCTTATGGCTACACCTTC.

This clone has a handful of counts. The genes are TRBV9 and TRBJ1-2; 8 nucleotides align to TRBD1. The J segment lost 4 bases and the V segment lost 0 bases, leaving 11 bases of the junction unmatched. The CDR3 has 17 residues. Per the germline V gene, CDR1 is SGDLS and CDR2 is YYNGEE. The CDR3 loop reads CASSVEGRQGLIYGYTF. For the CDR3, the DNA is TGTGCCAGCAGCGTAGAGGGGAGACAGGGGCTGATCTATGGCTACACCTTC.

This chain links TRBV7-2 with TRBJ1-6; perhaps TRBD1 as D (6 bases). Trimming removed 0 bases from V and 7 bases from J, with 16 bases in between. The CDR3 is 17 amino acids. In germline, CDR1 is SGHTA, CDR2 FQGNSA. The CDR3 DNA follows: TGTGCCAGCAGCTTAGCGCCCCAGGGGACACCGAATTCACCCCTCCACTTT. Translation: CASSLAPQGTPNSPLHF.

The chain couples TRBV11-2 to TRBJ2-2; 7 bases map to TRBD2. The CDR3 consists of 15 residues. In germline, CDR1 is SGHAT, CDR2 FQNNGV. V lost 0 bases, J lost 5 bases, and 3 bases stayed unmatched. This CDR3 is CASSLETSSTGELFF. The CDR3 DNA reads as TGTGCCAGCAGCTTAGAGACTAGCTCTACCGGGGAGCTGTTTTTT.

The chain carries TRBV5-1 and TRBJ1-4, with a possible D match to TRBD1 (6 bases). There are 15 residues in the CDR3. The V gene's germline CDR1 is SGHRS and CDR2 YFSETQ. V was pared by 6 bases and J by 4 bases, with 16 bases between. CDR3 nucleotides: TGCGCCAGCACCCCCCGAGGGGGGGTTAATGAAAAACTGTTTTTT. Amino acid sequence: CASTPRGGVNEKLFF.

The table lists this clone with a few counts. The genes are TRBV20-1 and TRBJ1-2; the D is unclear. This CDR3 has 11 residues. From germline, CDR1 is DFQATT and CDR2 SNEGSKA (reference sequence). The ends were cut back, 1 base at V and 9 bases at J, with 9 bases in the middle. The DNA for the CDR3 is TGCAGTGCTAGAGTTGGGGAGAGCTACACCTTC. Its protein product is CSARVGESYTF.

The rearrangement links TRBV11-2 to TRBJ2-6; no clear D. Germline V lookup: CDR1 SGHAT, CDR2 FQNNGV. CDR3 length equals 15 residues. Trimming cost V 2 bases and J 0 bases, with 5 bases left between them. CDR3 in amino acids: CASSLFNSGANVLTF. The DNA of the CDR3 is TGTGCCAGCAGCTTATTTAACTCTGGGGCCAACGTCCTGACTTTC.

The CDR3 coding sequence is TGTGCCAGCAGCAGAAACAGGGGATCTAATTCACCCCTCCACTTT. Protein product: CASSRNRGSNSPLHF. The chain combines TRBV13 with TRBJ1-6; 7 bases map to TRBD1. This CDR3 has 15 residues. V lost 5 bases to trimming and J lost 6 bases; unmatched junction nucleotides: 7. CDR1 and CDR2 from the germline V gene are PRHDT and FYEKMQ (reference sequence).

The chain joins TRBV6-5 to TRBJ2-5, with D perhaps matching TRBD1 (6 bases). Germline V gene data show CDR1 as MNHEY and CDR2 as SVGAGI. Trimming stripped 6 bases from V and 2 bases from J, with 16 bases between. The CDR3 sequence is 15 residues long. The CDR3 loop is CASSVTGTLQETQYF. The CDR3 DNA is TGTGCCAGCAGCGTCACAGGGACCCTACAAGAGACCCAGTACTTC.

The chain has TRBV7-9 and TRBJ1-1, with D tentatively TRBD1 (5 bases). The CDR3 is 15 amino acids. Germline lookup yields CDR1 SEHNR and CDR2 FQNEAQ (reference sequence). Trimming cost V 3 bases and J 0 bases, with 11 bases left between them. As DNA, the CDR3 is TGTGCCAGCAGCTTGCAGGGAAACATGAACACTGAAGCTTTCTTT. Protein product: CASSLQGNMNTEAFF.

V is TRBV2 and J is TRBJ1-1; a possible D gene is TRBD1 (6 bases). The germline V gene encodes CDR1 SNHLY and CDR2 FYNNEI. The CDR3 is made up of 15 amino acids. Trimming removed 6 bases from V and 3 bases from J, with 17 bases in between. CDR3 residues: CASRARGGDHTEAFF. In nucleotides, the CDR3 is TGTGCCAGCAGAGCCAGGGGAGGGGATCACACTGAAGCTTTCTTT.

A few counts support this clone. The chain combines TRBV29-1 with TRBJ1-2; 7 positions match TRBD1. This CDR3 region has 13 residues. Germline V gene data show CDR1 as SQVTM and CDR2 as ANQGSEA. Unmatched junction bases numbered 14, after V lost 8 bases and J lost 8 bases. The CDR3 reads CSLGPTGVGGYTF. The DNA for the CDR3 is TGCAGCCTTGGACCCACAGGGGTCGGGGGCTACACCTTC.

This sequence joins TRBV5-1 and TRBJ2-7; D is uncertain. This CDR3 is 14 amino acids long. The ends were cut back, 3 bases at V and 1 base at J, with 11 bases in the middle. Germline V lookup: CDR1 SGHRS, CDR2 YFSETQ. The CDR3 sequence is CASSSEVRSYEQYF. The CDR3 DNA reads TGCGCCAGCAGCTCCGAGGTACGATCCTACGAGCAGTACTTC.

This sequence joins TRBV21-1 and TRBJ2-7; the table's D call of TRBD1 was not tested on the DNA. TRBV21-1 corresponds to a pseudogene. CDR3 length: 15 residues. CDR3 nucleotides: TGTGCCACCCTACCGGGACAGGGGAACTCCTACGAGCAGTACTTC. It is translated as CATLPGQGNSYEQYF.

The rearrangement uses TRBV7-2 and TRBJ2-7; D possibly corresponds to TRBD2 (6 bases). Germline CDR1 and CDR2: SGHTA and FQGNSA. This CDR3 has 17 amino acids. V was shortened by 0 bases and J by 3 bases, with 18 bases between the two germline ends. The CDR3 protein is CASSLASGSSVFYEQYF. The CDR3 DNA is TGTGCCAGCAGCTTAGCCAGCGGCTCTAGCGTATTCTACGAGCAGTACTTC.

V and J are TRBV9 and TRBJ2-1; TRBD1 agrees at 12 bases. After removal of 3 bases from V and 1 base from J, the junction contained 5 bases not matched to a gene. The germline V gene has CDR1 SGDLS and CDR2 YYNGEE. The CDR3 loop spans 17 amino acids. CDR3 bases: TGTGCCAGCAGCGGTCCGGGACAGGGGGCTTCCTACAATGAGCAGTTCTTC. This gives the protein CASSGPGQGASYNEQFF.

The V gene is TRBV11-2, the J gene TRBJ2-3; 8 bases fit TRBD2. The CDR3 has 17 residues. Trimming cost V 0 bases and J 4 bases; bases outside gene matches: 9. Germline values: CDR1 SGHAT, CDR2 FQNNGV. The CDR3 is CASSLDGASGGPDTQYF. CDR3 sequence (DNA): TGTGCCAGCAGCTTAGATGGGGCCAGCGGGGGCCCAGATACGCAGTATTTT.

The CDR3 protein is CASSYSRVSNQPQHF. CDR3 nucleotide sequence: TGTGCCAGCAGTTACTCTAGAGTTAGCAATCAGCCCCAGCATTTT. This chain uses TRBV6-2 or TRBV6-3 with TRBJ1-5; no definite D call. Deletions cut 0 bases from V and 0 bases from J, with 6 bases between. This CDR3 region has 15 residues. CDR1 and CDR2 (germline): MNHEY, SVGEGT.